A selection of T cell receptor beta chains follows, all from one sample in a study of PD-L1 blockade in urothelial cancer. Sequenced by immunoSEQ multiplex PCR; TCRdb stores in-frame clones only, minus some. The sample contains around 100,000 clones, approximately 90% of which appear only once. The starting material was PBMCs, obtained around atezolizumab (anti-PD-L1) treatment. The source of these receptors is a man in his fifties or sixties with urothelial cancer. CDR3s include the opening cysteine and the closing phenylalanine or tryptophan. D genes are given only for firm matches. Some rows have no size entry. The others give once, few or many, or a class for an expanded clone.

d_gene | j_gene | v_gene | abundance | CDR3aa | CDR3nt
. | TRBJ2-3 | TRBV6-1 | once | CASSENGVDTQYF | TGTGCCAGCAGTGAAAACGGGGTAGATACGCAGTATTTT
TRBD1 | TRBJ2-5 | TRBV7-9 | . | CASRDTGGSETQYF | TGTGCCAGCAGGGACACAGGGGGCTCAGAGACCCAGTACTTC
. | TRBJ2-3 | TRBV7-8 | . | CASSLARVTDTQYF | TGTGCCAGCAGCTTAGCGCGGGTGACAGATACGCAGTATTTT
. | TRBJ2-3 | TRBV30 | few | CAWSVRGAGVTYTQYF | TGTGCCTGGAGTGTACGTGGGGCAGGGGTTACCTATACGCAGTATTTT
. | TRBJ2-2 | TRBV5-6 | . | CASSLPLEEYTGELFF | TGTGCCAGCAGCTTGCCTTTGGAGGAATACACCGGGGAGCTGTTTTTT
. | TRBJ2-3 | TRBV9 | . | CASSGAWADTFTDTQYF | TGTGCCAGCAGCGGGGCCTGGGCAGACACCTTCACAGATACGCAGTATTTT
TRBD2 | TRBJ2-1 | TRBV2 | . | CARSPGTSLYNEQFF | TGTGCCAGAAGCCCGGGGACTAGTCTTTACAATGAGCAGTTCTTC
TRBD2 | TRBJ2-7 | TRBV28 | . | CASTFHGTSGTYEQYF | TGTGCCAGCACGTTTCACGGGACTAGCGGGACCTACGAGCAGTACTTC
TRBD1 | TRBJ2-5 | TRBV27 | . | CASSPQGQGYTTQYF | TGTGCCAGCAGTCCACAGGGACAGGGGTATACGACCCAGTACTTC
TRBD1 | TRBJ2-5 | TRBV9 | . | CASSASGQGQETQYF | TGTGCCAGCAGCGCCTCGGGACAGGGCCAAGAGACCCAGTACTTC
TRBD1 | TRBJ1-2 | TRBV30 | . | CACLQGVGYGYTF | TGTGCCTGCCTACAGGGGGTTGGATATGGCTACACCTTC
TRBD2 | TRBJ2-3 | TRBV7-7 | . | CASSLTSGHTDTQYF | TGTGCTAGCAGTTTGACTAGCGGACACACAGATACGCAGTATTTT
. | TRBJ2-1 | TRBV11-2 | once | CASSLGAYNEQFF | TGTGCCAGCAGCTTAGGCGCCTACAATGAGCAGTTCTTC
TRBD1 | TRBJ1-6 | TRBV7-9 | . | CASSYGTGVGRAPLHF | TGTGCCAGCAGCTACGGGACAGGGGTAGGCCGTGCACCCCTCCACTTT
. | TRBJ2-5 | TRBV4-3 | . | CASSQEGTGRETQYF | TGCGCCAGCAGCCAAGAGGGCACGGGGAGAGAGACCCAGTACTTC
TRBD1 | TRBJ1-1 | TRBV18 | . | CASSPLQGGAEAFF | TGTGCCAGCTCACCACTGCAGGGGGGAGCTGAAGCTTTCTTT
. | TRBJ2-7 | TRBV28 | . | CASSLKGQGTDEQYF | TGTGCCAGCAGTTTAAAGGGGCAGGGGACGGACGAGCAGTACTTC
TRBD2 | TRBJ2-1 | TRBV6-1 | once | CASSESLADSYNEQFF | TGTGCCAGCAGTGAAAGTCTAGCGGACTCCTACAATGAGCAGTTCTTC
TRBD1 | TRBJ2-3 | TRBV11-2 | few | CASSWDRATDTQYF | TGTGCCAGCAGTTGGGACAGGGCCACAGATACGCAGTATTTT
TRBD2 | TRBJ2-7 | TRBV28 | . | CASSSLPGLAGDRGTYEQYF | TGTGCCAGCAGCTCTCTCCCGGGACTAGCGGGAGACCGAGGAACCTACGAGCAGTACTTC
TRBD1 | TRBJ1-4 | TRBV6-5 | . | CASSYGTGTEKLFF | TGTGCCAGCAGTTACGGGACAGGGACTGAAAAACTGTTTTTT
. | TRBJ2-7 | TRBV21-1 | . | CASSNQVSYEQYF | TGTGCCAGCAGCAATCAGGTCTCCTACGAGCAGTACTTC
TRBD2 | TRBJ2-5 | TRBV5-4 | . | CASSDRAGGGQETQYF | TGTGCCAGCAGCGATAGAGCGGGGGGAGGGCAAGAGACCCAGTACTTC
. | TRBJ2-3 | TRBV5-4 | once | CASSPWGSGVSDTQYF | TGTGCCAGCAGCCCCTGGGGTTCAGGGGTTTCAGATACGCAGTATTTT
TRBD1 | TRBJ1-2 | TRBV19 | . | CASSIGDRPYYGYTF | TGTGCCAGTAGTATCGGGGACAGGCCGTACTATGGCTACACCTTC
TRBD1 | TRBJ2-2 | TRBV7-3 | . | CASSYSGTANTGELFF | TGTGCCAGCAGCTACTCCGGGACAGCGAACACCGGGGAGCTGTTTTTT
. | TRBJ1-4 | TRBV10-3 | once | CATRRLDNEKLFF | TGTGCCACTCGCAGGCTGGATAATGAAAAACTGTTTTTT
. | TRBJ2-5 | TRBV5-4 | once | CASSFRSAVQETQYF | TGTGCCAGCAGCTTTCGCTCGGCGGTGCAAGAGACCCAGTACTTC
. | TRBJ2-1 | TRBV5-1 | . | CASSLDDGRLSYNEQFF | TGCGCCAGCAGCTTGGATGATGGGAGACTGTCCTACAATGAGCAGTTCTTC
. | TRBJ2-1 | TRBV11-2 | few | CASRVFLSDEQFF | TGTGCCAGCAGAGTTTTTTTGAGCGATGAGCAGTTCTTC
. | TRBJ2-2 | TRBV4-3 | . | CASSQASPRRTGELFF | TGCGCCAGCAGCCAGGCCTCCCCTAGAAGAACCGGGGAGCTGTTTTTT
TRBD1 | TRBJ2-1 | TRBV5-1 | . | CASRKTGVSYNEQFF | TGCGCCAGCCGCAAGACAGGGGTCTCCTACAATGAGCAGTTCTTC
. | TRBJ1-3 | TRBV4-3 | once | CASSPSRGSGNTIYF | TGCGCCAGCAGTCCAAGTAGGGGATCTGGAAACACCATATATTTT
TRBD1 | TRBJ1-2 | TRBV7-2 | . | CAVQGGGYGYTF | TGTGCCGTACAGGGGGGAGGTTATGGCTACACCTTC
TRBD2 | TRBJ2-7 | TRBV6-6 | . | CASGAGENGEQYF | TGTGCCAGCGGGGCGGGAGAAAACGGCGAGCAGTACTTC
TRBD1 | TRBJ1-2 | TRBV7-2 | once | CASSPGTGAVVYGYTF | TGTGCCAGCAGCCCCGGGACAGGGGCTGTCGTCTATGGCTACACCTTC
. | TRBJ2-7 | TRBV4-1 | . | CASSQGPFYSSYEQYF | TGCGCCAGCAGCCAAGGCCCCTTTTACAGCTCCTACGAGCAGTACTTC
TRBD1 | TRBJ2-7 | TRBV7-3 | . | CASSSRDRGTHEQYF | TGTGCCAGCAGCTCCCGGGACAGGGGGACCCACGAGCAGTACTTC